The T cell receptor (beta chain) described here comes from a study of yellow fever vaccine responses in identical twins (dated by TCRdb to the late 2010s). As for the study more broadly: In the study, vaccine-responding T cell clones were precisely tracked in identical twins. The paper as a whole reports these results and caveats: The T cell response to vaccination in identical twins was reported by the authors to appear partly convergent and partly personalized.

The table lists this clonotype with a few counts. No cognate antigen has been identified for it. Base qualities are not at hand, and no much larger clone is one base apart. Library preparation was by RT-PCR. The instrument given in TCRdb is Illumina HiSeq 2500. The raw public data were reprocessed by TCRdb itself: fastp quality trimming at Q25, MiXCR clonotype calling, in-frame beta chains only. Each record represents a unique CDR3 protein, reported with the most common genes and DNA among its rows. This sample is represented by some 10,000 distinct CDR3 sequences; around three quarters of them were singletons. Together, the top ten hold nearly 7.5% of the sample. For CDR1 and CDR2, the germline V gene (reference sequence) lists LNHDA and SQIVND. CDR3 length: 15 amino acids, cysteine to phenylalanine. The CDR3 DNA has 45 bases and is translated from base 1. The trim is 1 base for V and 0 bases for J, with a gap of 8 bases between the germline ends.

The clonotype originates from a young woman who received the yellow fever vaccine. Donor details come from another sample of the same person, matched by shared clones. The source material was T cells from blood (PBMCs), unsorted or a sorted subset (not recorded which), sampled before or after yellow fever vaccination (not recorded which). The chain is made from TRBV19 and TRBJ2-3; a confident D gene designation cannot be given. The DNA is TGTGCCAGTAGTATAGCAGGCAGGAGCACAGATACGCAGTATTTT. This sequence encodes CASSIAGRSTDTQYF.